These 20 T cell receptor beta chains share one sample of origin, sequenced in a study of cytomegalovirus exposure and HLA in healthy donors. Primers included in the PCR were 60 Vbeta and 13 Jbeta primers. Sequenced by immunoSEQ multiplex PCR; TCRdb stores in-frame clones only, minus some. The sample carries more than 90,000 clones, 60% to 80% recorded once. Source material: PBMCs. These receptors were taken from a man between 45 and 60 years old in good health and CMV-seropositive.

The chain carries TRBV4-2 and TRBJ2-3, with 10 bases that match TRBD2. The CDR3 loop spans 16 amino acids. After removal of 5 bases from V and 4 bases from J, the junction contained 9 bases not matched to a gene. The V gene's germline CDR1 is LGHNA and CDR2 YNFKEQ. DNA for the CDR3: TGTGCCAGCAGCTCTAGGACTAGCGGTACATCAGATACGCAGTATTTT. It encodes CASSSRTSGTSDTQYF.

This chain joins TRBV21-1 and TRBJ1-1; TRBD1, the D gene given by the table, was not confirmed from the DNA. TRBV21-1 represents a pseudogene. The CDR3 is 17 residues long. The CDR3 nucleotides read TGTGCCAGCAGCAAGGGGCAAACAGGGGGCGGGGACACTGAAGCTTTCTTT. Protein: CASSKGQTGGGDTEAFF.

This clone was seen a few times. V usage is TRBV2 and J usage is TRBJ2-5; a possible D gene is TRBD2 (5 bases). Germline assignment: CDR1 SNHLY and CDR2 FYNNEI. This CDR3 has 14 residues. V gave up 3 bases and J gave up 2 bases, with 10 bases separating them. CDR3 sequence reads: CASSDTRTQETQYF. CDR3 nucleotide sequence: TGTGCCAGCAGTGACACGAGGACTCAAGAGACCCAGTACTTC. The full variable domain, rest sourced from reference TRBV2 and TRBJ2-5, is EPEVTQTPSHQVTQMGQEVILRCVPISNHLYFYWYRQILGQKVEFLVSFYNNEISEKSEIFDDQFSVERPDGSNFTLKIRSTKLEDSAMYFCASSDTRTQETQYFGPGTRLLVL.

The V gene is TRBV6-6, the J gene TRBJ1-6; the match to TRBD1 covers 9 bases. J gave up 0 bases and V 7 bases, and 4 bases lay outside the gene matches. Per the germline V gene, CDR1 is MNHNY and CDR2 is SVGAGI (reference sequence). The CDR3 runs 16 residues. This chain's CDR3 is CASIATGGSYNSPLHF. CDR3 DNA sequence: TGTGCCAGCATCGCGACAGGGGGCTCCTATAATTCACCCCTCCACTTT.

The chain couples TRBV4-2 to TRBJ1-1; D call uncertain. CDR3 length: 13 residues. Between the trimmed V and J ends, which lost 0 bases and 8 bases, there was a span of 10 bases. Germline loops: CDR1 LGHNA, CDR2 YNFKEQ. CDR3 sequence: CASSQDRGTEAFF. CDR3 coding DNA: TGTGCCAGCAGCCAAGATCGGGGAACAGAAGCTTTCTTT.

This chain joins TRBV9 and TRBJ1-2; no definite D call. V was pared by 0 bases and J by 2 bases, with 5 bases between. CDR3 size: 13 residues. Germline CDR1 and CDR2: SGDLS and YYNGEE. The CDR3 spells CASSVDGNYGYTF. The CDR3, as DNA: TGTGCCAGCAGCGTAGACGGGAACTATGGCTACACCTTC.

This clone was found a few times. The chain joins TRBV6-5 to TRBJ1-4; 7 positions match TRBD1. The CDR3 consists of 14 residues. The V and J ends lost 7 bases and 4 bases, in that order; junction bases with no gene match: 6. Germline-derived CDR1 and CDR2 are MNHEY and SVGAGI. The CDR3 loop is CASKQDRVNEKLFF. DNA of the CDR3: TGTGCCAGCAAACAAGACAGGGTTAATGAAAAACTGTTTTTT.

This rearrangement joins TRBV18 to TRBJ1-3, with D perhaps TRBD1 (5 bases). The CDR3 consists of 17 residues. The germline V and J ends were trimmed by 5 bases and 0 bases, with 17 bases remaining between them. CDR1 is KGHSH and CDR2 is LQKENI in the germline V gene. In DNA form, the CDR3 reads TGTGCCAGCTCAAGGTTGGCGGGGGAGAACTCTGGAAACACCATATATTTT. Protein product: CASSRLAGENSGNTIYF.

V usage is TRBV18 and J usage is TRBJ1-1; 9 bases align to TRBD1. V trimming: 3 bases; J trimming: 4 bases; junction bases outside the gene matches: 6. Germline assignment: CDR1 KGHSH and CDR2 LQKENI. This CDR3 is 15 amino acids long. CDR3 amino acids: CASSPTTGGGTEAFF. The CDR3 bases are TGTGCCAGCTCACCGACTACAGGGGGCGGCACTGAAGCTTTCTTT.

In its sample, this clone was seen once. This chain connects TRBV18 to TRBJ1-5, with D uncertain. CDR1 is KGHSH, CDR2 LQKENI, per germline. This CDR3 has 15 amino acids. V was clipped by 2 bases and J by 7 bases, with 15 bases between them. The CDR3 here is CASSPEGGGRQPQHF. The CDR3 nucleotides are TGTGCCAGCTCACCAGAGGGAGGTGGAAGGCAGCCCCAGCATTTT.

This sequence joins TRBV11-1 and TRBJ2-3; 7 positions match TRBD2. The CDR3 sequence is 15 residues long. The ends lost 3 bases at V and 2 bases at J; junction bases unmatched: 5. Germline CDR1 and CDR2: SGHAT and FQDESV (reference sequence). The DNA for the CDR3 is TGTGCCAGCAGCTTGACTAGCTCTTCCACAGATACGCAGTATTTT. As protein: CASSLTSSSTDTQYF.

The DNA for the CDR3 is TGTGCCAGCAAGGCAGGCAACTACGAGCAGTACTTC. Protein sequence: CASKAGNYEQYF. V gene TRBV28 combines with J gene TRBJ2-7; D is unclear. The CDR3 is made up of 12 amino acids. Looked up from germline, CDR1 is MDHEN and CDR2 is SYDVKM. Trimming removed 7 bases from V and 3 bases from J, with 10 bases in between.

V is TRBV7-2 and J is TRBJ2-4; D may be TRBD2 (5 bases). Deletions cut 5 bases from V and 0 bases from J, with 14 bases between. Germline values: CDR1 SGHTA, CDR2 FQGNSA. The CDR3 consists of 16 residues. CDR3 DNA: TGTGCCAGCAGCCCAAACCCCGGACTAGCCAAAAACATTCAGTACTTC. The encoded protein is CASSPNPGLAKNIQYF.

The chain combines TRBV5-1 with TRBJ2-5; TRBD1 matches 8 bases. This CDR3 spans 13 amino acids. Germline V lookup: CDR1 SGHRS, CDR2 YFSETQ. Trimming took 3 bases from V and 3 from J; bases not matched to a gene: 1. CDR3: CASSSGQEETQYF. CDR3 bases: TGCGCCAGCAGCTCGGGACAGGAAGAGACCCAGTACTTC.

V and J are TRBV19 and TRBJ1-4; 7 nucleotides align to TRBD1. The CDR3 is 13 amino acids. The V segment lost 5 bases and the J segment 7 bases; nucleotides outside the gene matches: 4. Germline V gene lookup returns CDR1 LNHDA and CDR2 SQIVND (reference sequence). DNA of the CDR3: TGTGCCAGTAGTCAAACAGGGGCTGAAAAACTGTTTTTT. It specifies CASSQTGAEKLFF.

This clone was detected only a few times. CDR3 loop: CASSLDSYSGNTIYF. The CDR3 nucleotides are TGTGCCAGCAGTCTTGACAGTTACTCTGGAAACACCATATATTTT. The chain is built from TRBV7-2 and TRBJ1-3; perhaps TRBD1 as D (5 bases). V was pared by 6 bases and J by 0 bases, with 12 bases between. CDR1 and CDR2 from the germline V gene are SGHTA and FQGNSA. The CDR3 length is 15 residues.

The V and J genes are TRBV5-1 and TRBJ2-1; unclear D gene. Looked up from germline, CDR1 is SGHRS and CDR2 is YFSETQ. Trimming shortened V by 0 bases and J by 4 bases, and 11 bases separated the two germline ends. The CDR3 extends over 15 amino acids. The CDR3 nucleotides are TGCGCCAGCAGCTTGGTGTCTGGGCCATACAATGAGCAGTTCTTC. Translating gives CASSLVSGPYNEQFF.

The chain links TRBV30 to TRBJ1-4; TRBD1 might be the D (6 bases). Germline assignment: CDR1 GTSNPN and CDR2 SVGIG (reference sequence). The CDR3 extends over 15 amino acids. Trimming took 2 bases from V and 3 from J, leaving 13 bases between them. In DNA, the CDR3 is TGTGCCTGGAGTTCTCAGACAGGCCCTAATGAAAAACTGTTTTTT. Translated, it gives CAWSSQTGPNEKLFF.

This chain links TRBV30 with TRBJ1-1; maybe TRBD1 (5 bases). The CDR3 totals 11 residues. The germline V and J ends were trimmed by 1 base and 6 bases, with 6 bases remaining between them. The germline V gene has CDR1 GTSNPN and CDR2 SVGIG (reference sequence). CDR3 nucleotide sequence: TGTGCCTGGAGTGCGACAGCTGAAGCTTTCTTT. It encodes CAWSATAEAFF. Full variable domain (outside the CDR3, taken from reference TRBV30 and TRBJ1-1): SQTIHQWPATLVQPVGSPLSLECTVEGTSNPNLYWYRQAAGRGLQLLFYSVGIGQISSEVPQNLSASRPQDRQFILSSKKLLLSDSGFYLCAWSATAEAFFGQGTRLTVV.

The rearrangement links TRBV9 to TRBJ2-7; 9 bases line up with TRBD1. CDR1 is SGDLS, CDR2 YYNGEE, per germline. The V gene end was trimmed by 3 bases and the J gene end by 5 bases; junction bases not matched to a gene: 6. This CDR3 is 14 amino acids long. CDR3 in amino acids: CASSAGTGSHEQYF. Written as DNA, the CDR3 is TGTGCCAGCAGCGCGGGGACAGGGAGTCACGAGCAGTACTTC.